This paragraph covers one T cell receptor (beta chain) sequence. This sample is part of a study of technical replicates of blood from several donors. Losses at the gene ends were 6 bases for V and 2 bases for J; bases not matched to a gene: 6. CDR3 length: 15 residues. The germline gives CDR1 LNHDA, CDR2 SQIVND (reference sequence). Generated by immunoSEQ multiplex PCR, the TCRdb table keeps only in-frame clones and is missing some. The table has roughly 90,000 clones, 85% to 95% seen once. The origin of this receptor is a human donor in good health. V gene TRBV19 combines with J gene TRBJ2-3; 9 positions match TRBD1. Sequenced input: T cells isolated from PBMCs. CDR3 coding DNA: TGTGCCAGTAGACAAGACAGGGGGATCACAGATACGCAGTATTTT. Residues: CASRQDRGITDTQYF. Using reference TRBV19 and TRBJ2-3 for the parts outside the CDR3, the full variable domain is DGGITQSPKYLFRKEGQNVTLSCEQNLNHDAMYWYRQDPGQGLRLIYYSQIVNDFQKGDIAEGYSVSREKKESFPLTVTSAQKNPTAFYLCASRQDRGITDTQYFGPGTRLTVL.